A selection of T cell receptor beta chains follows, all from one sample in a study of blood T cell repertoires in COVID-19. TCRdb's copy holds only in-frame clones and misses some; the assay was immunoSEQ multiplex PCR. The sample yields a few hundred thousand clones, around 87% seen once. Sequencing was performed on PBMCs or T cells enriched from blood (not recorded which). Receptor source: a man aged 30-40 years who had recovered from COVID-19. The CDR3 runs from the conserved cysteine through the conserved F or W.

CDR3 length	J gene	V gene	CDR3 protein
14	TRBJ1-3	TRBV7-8	CASSTTRSGNTIYF
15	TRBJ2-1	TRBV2	CASSTQRGSYNEQFF
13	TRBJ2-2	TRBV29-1	CSVRRGGTGELFF
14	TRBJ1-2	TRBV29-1	CSVSLGGASYDGTF
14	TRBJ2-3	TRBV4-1	CASSPGTSRDTQYF
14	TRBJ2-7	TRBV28	CASSPSGSSYEQYF
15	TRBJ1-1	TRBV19	CASKVLAGGSTEAFF
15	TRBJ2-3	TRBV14	CASSQGTGSTDTQYF
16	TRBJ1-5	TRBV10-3	CAISDPGQGVGQPQHF
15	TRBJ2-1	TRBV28	CASQTSGRVYNEQFF
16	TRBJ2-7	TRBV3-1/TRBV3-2	CASSPFAGARAYEQYF
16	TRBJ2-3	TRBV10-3	CAISVHAGGQEDTQYF
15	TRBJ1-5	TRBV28	CASSFEDRVNQPQHF
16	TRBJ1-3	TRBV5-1	CASRPVYRGLGNTIYF
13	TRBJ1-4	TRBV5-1	CASSSWPNEKLFF
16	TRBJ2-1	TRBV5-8	CASSDRLAGRYNEQFF
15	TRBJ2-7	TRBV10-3	CAISEFTSGRNEQYF
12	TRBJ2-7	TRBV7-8	CASSVFPYEQYF
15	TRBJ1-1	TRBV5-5	CASSGLGQGNTEAFF
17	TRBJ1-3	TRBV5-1	CASSPGQEVRSGNTIYF
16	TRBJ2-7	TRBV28	CASSPPGTGYLAEQYF
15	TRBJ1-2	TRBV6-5	CASSYSRQWGDGYTF
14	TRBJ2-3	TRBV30	CAWSEAGGADTQYF
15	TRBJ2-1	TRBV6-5	CASSPRGTVYNEQFF
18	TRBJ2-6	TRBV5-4	CASSLEAQGGSGANVLTF
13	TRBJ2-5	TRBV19	CASSQDREETQYF
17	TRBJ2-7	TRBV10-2	CASSESTTTEGKYEQYF
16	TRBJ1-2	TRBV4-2	CASSQGAGGGIYGYTF
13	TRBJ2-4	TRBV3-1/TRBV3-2	CASSPRTDGNQYF
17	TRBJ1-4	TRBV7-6	CASSLAGDRGRIEKLFF
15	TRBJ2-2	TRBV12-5	CASGFRKPNTGELFF
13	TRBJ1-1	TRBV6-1	CASSEGTSTEAFF
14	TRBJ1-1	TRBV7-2	CASSLGRGRTEAFF
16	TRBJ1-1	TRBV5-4	CASREGQGIASAEAFF
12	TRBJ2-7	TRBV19	CASSSERYEQYF
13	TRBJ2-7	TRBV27	CASSRAFSYEQYF
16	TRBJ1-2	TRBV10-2	CASSAPDRGLDYGYTF
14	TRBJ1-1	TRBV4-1	CASSQDMTRYEAFF
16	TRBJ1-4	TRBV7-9	CASSPWGDSGDEKLFF
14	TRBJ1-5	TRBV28	CASKEDGQSKPQHF
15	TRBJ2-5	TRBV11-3	CASSSAGGHQETQYF
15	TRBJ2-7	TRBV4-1	CASRSPETANYEQYF